Sequencing of this T cell receptor beta chain was carried out in a study of T-cell memory formation after mild COVID-19. Overall study: Largely, the TCR clusters proved donor specific. Study-wide points: Day 15 to 85 contracting clones showed balanced CD4/CD8; day 15 to 37 expanders favored CD4+. The study detected some responding clones in pre-infection memory, suggesting cross-reactive memory joined.

This clonotype appeared a few times. Antigen unknown. 5'RACE primed from the constant segment yielded TCR alpha and TCR beta cDNA libraries bearing sample barcodes and UMIs. Each CDR3 protein is one row after TCRdb ran MiXCR on the 5' RACE reads. Found here are a few hundred thousand distinct CDR3 sequences, approximately 24% of them singletons; the top ten hold 7.5% to 10%. Sequenced sample: PBMCs or a T cell subset sorted from them (not recorded which). This TCR came from an adult woman who had mild COVID-19 (a few samples of this study predate the infection). Cell type and time point are not known.

The CDR3 DNA is TGTGCCAGCAGCTTAGCTCGACAGGCCAGCTCCTACAATGAGCAGTTCTTC. This encodes CASSLARQASSYNEQFF. This rearrangement joins TRBV7-8 to TRBJ2-1, with D tentatively TRBD1 (6 bases). This CDR3 comprises 17 residues. From germline, CDR1 is SGHVS and CDR2 FQNEAQ. The germline V and J ends were trimmed by 0 bases and 0 bases, with 12 bases remaining between them.